The 27 T cell receptor beta chains below come from one sample, sequenced in a study of PD-1 blockade in classical Hodgkin lymphoma. Regarding time point: cycle 4 day 1 (C4D1), after 5 to 7 weeks of nivolumab. Every one of the patients relapsed after autologous stem cell transplantation (brentuximab vedotin exposure was variable). Magnetic negative selection was used to purify CD8+ T cells from thawed PBMCs. Some clones are missing from TCRdb's copy, which holds only in-frame ones; the method was immunoSEQ multiplex PCR. The table lists some 8,400 clones, approximately 82% of them singletons, with about a quarter in the top ten. Sample: CD8+ T cells from blood, taken before the fourth cycle of nivolumab. The receptors shown here come from a human donor with classical Hodgkin lymphoma.

V and J are TRBV19 and TRBJ2-1; D remains ambiguous. There are 11 residues in the CDR3. V lost 1 base and J 10 bases, leaving 5 bases between the germline ends. CDR1 LNHDA and CDR2 SQIVND come from the germline V gene (reference sequence). The CDR3 DNA reads as TGTGCCAGTAGTATAGCGCGGGAGCAGTTCTTC. As protein: CASSIAREQFF. Together with reference TRBV19 and TRBJ2-1, the CDR3 gives the full variable domain: DGGITQSPKYLFRKEGQNVTLSCEQNLNHDAMYWYRQDPGQGLRLIYYSQIVNDFQKGDIAEGYSVSREKKESFPLTVTSAQKNPTAFYLCASSIAREQFFGPGTRLTVL.

DNA for the CDR3: TGTGCCAGCAGCTTTCGAACTTCGGGGGACACCGGGGAGCTGTTTTTT. Translated, it gives CASSFRTSGDTGELFF. V is TRBV7-8 and J is TRBJ2-2; D possibly corresponds to TRBD2 (6 bases). Germline CDR1 SGHVS, CDR2 FQNEAQ. V was clipped by 3 bases and J by 3 bases, with 14 bases between them. The CDR3 has 16 residues.

This rearrangement joins TRBV30 to TRBJ1-2; D not resolved. V lost 7 bases and J 5 bases, leaving 2 bases between the germline ends. The CDR3 is made up of 8 amino acids. Germline CDR1 is GTSNPN and CDR2 is SVGIG (reference sequence). CDR3 nucleotide sequence: TGTGCCTTATATGGCTACACCTTC. As protein: CALYGYTF.

The rearrangement uses TRBV4-1 and TRBJ1-4; perhaps TRBD1 as D (5 bases). V lost 1 base to trimming and J lost 3 bases, with 9 bases between them. This CDR3 is 15 amino acids long. Per germline, CDR1 MGHRA and CDR2 YSYEKL. The CDR3 reads CASSQVVGANEKLFF. CDR3 coding DNA: TGCGCCAGCAGCCAAGTGGTAGGGGCTAATGAAAAACTGTTTTTT.

The rearrangement joins TRBV4-1 to TRBJ2-2; no clear D. CDR1 and CDR2 from the germline V gene are MGHRA and YSYEKL. CDR3 length equals 14 residues. V was trimmed by 5 bases and J by 3 bases, leaving 10 bases between them. The CDR3 region has the DNA TGCGCCAGCAGCTACCCCGGCGACACCGGGGAGCTGTTTTTT. Residues: CASSYPGDTGELFF.

The J gene is TRBJ1-3, the V gene TRBV11-2; possibly TRBD1 for D (5 bases). CDR1 is SGHAT and CDR2 is FQNNGV in the germline V gene. V dropped 5 bases and J dropped 2 bases, with 10 bases sitting between them. The CDR3 loop spans 14 amino acids. The CDR3 DNA sequence: TGTGCCAGCAGCGAAACAGGAACTGGAAACACCATATATTTT. Its protein is CASSETGTGNTIYF.

This clone has more than one count but fewer than ten. The chain carries TRBV7-9 and TRBJ2-3, with D possibly being TRBD1 (5 bases). Germline loops: CDR1 SEHNR, CDR2 FQNEAQ (reference sequence). Trimming shortened V by 6 bases and J by 5 bases, and 18 bases separated the two germline ends. This CDR3 region has 15 residues. CDR3 sequence (DNA): TGTGCCAGCAGTTTACCCTTTGGGGCCGAAGATACGCAGTATTTT. Translating gives CASSLPFGAEDTQYF.

This clone was detected once. The chain has TRBV28 and TRBJ2-7, with D possibly being TRBD2 (6 bases). Germline V gene sequence: CDR1 MDHEN, CDR2 SYDVKM. The ends were cut back, 6 bases at V and 0 bases at J, with 15 bases in the middle. This CDR3 spans 15 amino acids. The CDR3: CASRLSSSASYEQYF. CDR3 coding DNA: TGTGCCAGCAGGCTATCTTCTAGCGCCTCCTACGAGCAGTACTTC.

This sequence joins TRBV2 and TRBJ2-5; 11 positions agree with TRBD2. In germline, CDR1 is SNHLY, CDR2 FYNNEI. V trimming: 3 bases; J trimming: 1 base; junction bases outside the gene matches: 4. CDR3 size: 16 residues. CDR3 coding DNA: TGTGCCAGCAGTGAGGCCGGGACTAGCGGCCAAGAGACCCAGTACTTC. Translation gives CASSEAGTSGQETQYF.

The CDR3 bases are TGTGCCAGCAGTTTATATAGGGGCCACGAGCAGTACTTC. It specifies CASSLYRGHEQYF. The gene calls are TRBV27 and TRBJ2-7, with D perhaps matching TRBD1 (5 bases). The CDR3 sequence is 13 residues long. The V end was cut by 1 base, the J end by 5 bases, with 9 bases between. CDR1 and CDR2 from the germline V gene are MNHEY and SMNVEV (reference sequence).

This clone was detected only once. This chain links TRBV7-9 with TRBJ2-5; D remains ambiguous. V lost 0 bases to trimming and J lost 1 base, with 21 bases between them. CDR1 is SEHNR, CDR2 FQNEAQ, per germline (reference sequence). The CDR3 has 19 amino acids. This chain's CDR3 is CASSLAGRHPLYLQETQYF. As DNA, the CDR3 is TGTGCCAGCAGCTTAGCAGGCCGGCACCCTCTTTACCTCCAAGAGACCCAGTACTTC.

This clone was counted once. The genes are TRBV28 and TRBJ2-1, with D unclear. This CDR3 has 15 amino acids. In germline, CDR1 is MDHEN, CDR2 SYDVKM. Between the trimmed V and J ends, which lost 4 bases and 6 bases, there was a span of 16 bases. DNA for the CDR3: TGTGCCAGCAGTTACCGGGCCCCCGACTTCAATGAGCAGTTCTTC. Its protein product is CASSYRAPDFNEQFF. Filled out from reference TRBV28 and TRBJ2-1, the complete variable domain reads DVKVTQSSRYLVKRTGEKVFLECVQDMDHENMFWYRQDPGLGLRLIYFSYDVKMKEKGDIPEGYSVSREKKERFSLILESASTNQTSMYLCASSYRAPDFNEQFFGPGTRLTVL.

This clone was picked up a small number of times. The V and J genes are TRBV6-1 and TRBJ1-6; D may be TRBD1 (5 bases). Per the germline V gene, CDR1 is MNHNS and CDR2 is SASEGT. Trimming left V 6 bases short and J 6 bases short, with 15 bases between. The CDR3 extends over 15 amino acids. CDR3 sequence reads: CASSATGGGNSPLHF. CDR3 in DNA: TGTGCCAGCAGCGCAACTGGGGGTGGTAATTCACCCCTCCACTTT.

V gene TRBV14 combines with J gene TRBJ2-3, with 13 bases identical to TRBD2. The germline CDR1 and CDR2 sequences are SGHDN and FVKESK. This CDR3 has 17 amino acids. V was clipped by 1 base and J by 5 bases; unmatched bases: 6. Here the CDR3 reads CASSQGTSGGPGDTQYF. DNA of the CDR3: TGTGCCAGCAGCCAAGGGACTAGCGGGGGCCCGGGAGATACGCAGTATTTT.

This clone has a single count. The chain joins TRBV10-2 to TRBJ2-7; D possibly matches TRBD1 or TRBD2 (5 bases each). The CDR3 has 12 amino acids. The V end was cut by 3 bases, the J end by 4 bases, with 7 bases between. Per the germline V gene, CDR1 is WSHSY and CDR2 is SAAADI. CDR3 sequence: CASSDWGYEQYF. CDR3 in DNA: TGCGCCAGCAGTGATTGGGGGTACGAGCAGTACTTC.

This clone was detected only a few times. This sequence joins TRBV19 and TRBJ2-1; D is unclear. CDR1 and CDR2 (germline): LNHDA, SQIVND (reference sequence). V was trimmed by 1 base and J by 5 bases, leaving 6 bases between them. This CDR3 is 13 amino acids long. The CDR3, as DNA: TGTGCCAGTAGTATAGGGGGAAACAATGAGCAGTTCTTC. Its protein is CASSIGGNNEQFF.

CDR3 loop: CASSIQGNSYNEQFF. In DNA form, the CDR3 reads TGTGCCAGTAGTATTCAGGGGAACTCCTACAATGAGCAGTTCTTC. The gene calls are TRBV19 and TRBJ2-1; D is perhaps TRBD1 (6 bases). The CDR3 totals 15 residues. Germline V gene lookup returns CDR1 LNHDA and CDR2 SQIVND (reference sequence). V lost 3 bases, J lost 0 bases, and 9 bases lay in between.

The V gene is TRBV30, the J gene TRBJ2-1; D unclear. Per the germline V gene, CDR1 is GTSNPN and CDR2 is SVGIG (reference sequence). The CDR3 is 11 amino acids. Trimming took 4 bases from V and 10 from J, leaving 11 bases between them. The DNA of the CDR3 is TGTGCCTGGACCCCCGGAAACGAGCAGTTCTTC. Translation: CAWTPGNEQFF.

The J gene is TRBJ2-3, the V gene TRBV29-1; TRBD2 aligns across 14 bases. With V trimmed by 5 bases and J by 5 bases, 3 bases remained unmatched. CDR1 is SQVTM, CDR2 ANQGSEA, per germline. This CDR3 is built from 14 residues. Here the CDR3 DNA reads TGCAGCGTTCTGGGACTAGCGGGGGAAGATACGCAGTATTTT. Translating gives CSVLGLAGEDTQYF.

This chain links TRBV10-3 with TRBJ2-5, with TRBD1 as a possible D gene (5 bases). Germline V CDR1 and CDR2: ENHRY, SYGVKD. V lost 0 bases and J 0 bases, leaving 11 bases between the germline ends. The CDR3 covers 16 residues. The CDR3 DNA sequence: TGTGCCATCAGTGAGTCGGGGCCCACATACCAAGAGACCCAGTACTTC. The encoded protein is CAISESGPTYQETQYF.

This clone appeared a single time. J is TRBJ1-1 and V is TRBV6-5; D is undetermined. V dropped 0 bases and J dropped 6 bases, with 11 bases sitting between them. The CDR3 covers 14 residues. The germline CDR1 and CDR2 sequences are MNHEY and SVGAGI. The CDR3, as DNA: TGTGCCAGCAGTTACTCATCAGTTACGGCTGAAGCTTTCTTT. Its protein is CASSYSSVTAEAFF.

The rearrangement links TRBV30 to TRBJ2-2, with TRBD2 matching over 9 bases. Germline CDR1 and CDR2: GTSNPN and SVGIG (reference sequence). The CDR3 runs 14 residues. J gave up 8 bases and V 4 bases, and 8 bases lay outside the gene matches. The CDR3, as DNA: TGTGCCTGGATCCGCGGGGGGGCACCTGGGGAGCTGTTTTTT. Amino acids: CAWIRGGAPGELFF.

This chain links TRBV27 with TRBJ1-5; 8 bases fit TRBD1. Germline CDR1 MNHEY, CDR2 SMNVEV (reference sequence). The CDR3 spans 16 residues. J gave up 7 bases and V 4 bases, and 12 bases lay outside the gene matches. The CDR3 DNA is TGTGCCAGCAGTTCCCAGGGGGCACGGTTTAACCAGCCCCAGCATTTT. Protein: CASSSQGARFNQPQHF.

The chain employs TRBV4-1 and TRBJ1-2; the D gene is possibly TRBD1 (6 bases). Germline lookup yields CDR1 MGHRA and CDR2 YSYEKL. Trimming cost V 4 bases and J 5 bases, with 11 bases left between them. CDR3 length: 13 amino acids. The chain's CDR3 is CASSRRQDYGYTF. The CDR3 DNA reads TGCGCCAGCAGCCGCCGACAGGATTATGGCTACACCTTC.

This clone was detected a few times. V and J are TRBV4-1 and TRBJ1-5; no clear D gene. The CDR3 extends over 14 amino acids. CDR1 and CDR2 from the germline V gene are MGHRA and YSYEKL. Trimming took 4 bases from V and 0 from J, leaving 7 bases between them. The CDR3 DNA sequence: TGCGCCAGCAGCCCTCAAAATAGCAATCAGCCCCAGCATTTT. The encoded protein is CASSPQNSNQPQHF.

This rearrangement joins TRBV19 to TRBJ2-7, with D unresolved. Trimming shortened V by 6 bases and J by 0 bases, and 12 bases separated the two germline ends. CDR1 is LNHDA and CDR2 is SQIVND in the germline V gene (reference sequence). The CDR3 sequence is 14 residues long. CDR3 nucleotide sequence: TGTGCCAGTAGCAACCGGGTTACCTCCTACGAGCAGTACTTC. This encodes CASSNRVTSYEQYF.

The genes are TRBV5-8 and TRBJ2-7, with D possibly matching TRBD2 (7 bases). Germline CDR1 reads SGHTS; CDR2 reads YDEGEE. The CDR3 is 16 residues long. V lost 4 bases and J 2 bases, leaving 19 bases between the germline ends. Written as DNA, the CDR3 is TGTGCCAGCAGCGGGAGGGACATGATGAACCCCTACGAGCAGTACTTC. It yields the protein CASSGRDMMNPYEQYF.